Sequencing of this T cell receptor (beta chain) was carried out in a study of STAT5B mutations in CD4+ large granular lymphocyte leukemia. Study in general: Among healthy donors, a particular HLA allele went with more CDR3 'QG' motifs.

Sequencing used immunoSEQ multiplex PCR; TCRdb keeps in-frame clones, though not all of them. The table has 15,000 to 20,000 clones, roughly 84% seen once. CDR1 and CDR2 from the germline V gene are SEHNR and FQNEAQ (reference sequence). V shed 0 bases, J shed 5 bases, and the junction held 7 bases outside the gene matches. This CDR3 has 16 residues. The sequenced material came from CD4+ T cells from blood buffy coats. This chain uses TRBV7-9 with TRBJ2-5; 9 bases agree with TRBD2. This clonotype was sampled from a human donor in good health. The CDR3 coding sequence is TGTGCCAGCAGCTTAGCGGCGGGAGGGCTTTGGGAGACCCAGTACTTC. Translation: CASSLAAGGLWETQYF.